This record looks at one TCR beta chain sequence and its context. Which antigen it targets is not known. A junction end diverges from the germline sequence, so it may reflect a read error. This sample was taken from a study of blood T cell repertoires in COVID-19 (dated by TCRdb to the early 2020s). Some background on the complete study: Samples covering the acute and convalescent phases of COVID-19 were provided by collaborators in the United States, Italy and Spain. The prospective study material was composed of cDNA or gDNA derived from T cells, B-cell-depleted T cells, or PBMCs. The dataset comprised deeply sampled blood TCRbeta repertoires from subjects exposed to, actively infected with, or recovered from COVID-19. A freely available public database, intended as a resource for researchers studying the immune response to SARS-CoV-2, is where the repertoires were released. Samples were obtained from the ongoing ImmuneRACE study (first 160 participants) and from 950 to 1,500 subjects provided by 6 global collaborators. The sample metadata nearly always contained a de-identified subject ID, COVID-19 status, age in years and sex. Where available, HLA class I and class II types were taken from metadata supplied by the sample provider and were not determined by assay-based typing.

Each collaborating institution followed its own protocols to collect whole blood in K2EDTA tubes. Collaborator samples were shipped for TCRbeta analysis as frozen whole blood, isolated PBMCs, or DNA extracted from either sample type. The study at large found these results: How much clinical and demographic metadata was included differed by source and by participant, and the metadata was provided uncurated.

CDR1 and CDR2 are read off the germline V gene as LGHNA and YNFKEQ. The CDR3 runs 14 residues from the cysteine to the phenylalanine. The read is trimmed to its CDR3 DNA, 42 bases read in frame from base 1. TCRbeta CDR3 regions were amplified from genomic DNA by means of the immunoSEQ Assay, a bias-controlled multiplex PCR. Per the source publication's procedure: Within the assay, amplification of reference gene primers was used to estimate how many nucleated cells each sample contained. Sequence reads were collapsed and filtered to measure the absolute abundance of every unique TCRbeta CDR3 rearrangement. For each sample, productive Simpson clonality was calculated by taking the square root of Simpson's diversity index across productive rearrangements. TCRdb stores this immuneACCESS table with in-frame sequences only. Part of the clones is absent; in the studies checked, under half of the shortfall reflects unresolved V genes, and no reason is known for the rest. That table gives V, J and clone size, and the DNA gave D and trimming. The table for this sample lists about 180,000 clones; 75% to 90% of them were counted only once. 10% to 11% of the sample is taken by the ten largest.

The rearrangement combines TRBV4-2 with TRBJ2-7, with 10 bases aligning to TRBD2. Sequenced material: peripheral blood. The sequence was obtained from a human donor with active or convalescent COVID-19. The donor label of this sample is uncertain. The CDR3 is CASSQDPSGRAEHF. Read as DNA, the sequence is TGTGCCAGCAGCCAAGATCCGAGCGGGAGGGCCGAACACTTC.